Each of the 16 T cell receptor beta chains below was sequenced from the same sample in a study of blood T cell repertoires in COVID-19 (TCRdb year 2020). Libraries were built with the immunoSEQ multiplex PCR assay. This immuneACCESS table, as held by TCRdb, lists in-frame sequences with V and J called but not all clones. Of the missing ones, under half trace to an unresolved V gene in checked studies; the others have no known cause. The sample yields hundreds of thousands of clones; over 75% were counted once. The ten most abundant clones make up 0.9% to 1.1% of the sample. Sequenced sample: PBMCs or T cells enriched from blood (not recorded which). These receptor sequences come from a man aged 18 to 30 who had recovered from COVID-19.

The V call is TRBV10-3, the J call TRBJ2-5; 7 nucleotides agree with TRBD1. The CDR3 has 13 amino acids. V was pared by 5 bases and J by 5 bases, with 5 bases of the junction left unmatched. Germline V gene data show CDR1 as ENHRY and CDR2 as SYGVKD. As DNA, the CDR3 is TGTGCCATCAGTACAGGGGTTATGGAGACCCAGTACTTC. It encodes CAISTGVMETQYF.

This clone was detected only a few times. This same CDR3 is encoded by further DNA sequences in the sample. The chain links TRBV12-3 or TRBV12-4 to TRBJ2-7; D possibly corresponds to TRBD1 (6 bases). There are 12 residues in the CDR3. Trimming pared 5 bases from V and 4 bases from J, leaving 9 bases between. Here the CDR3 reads CASSLQGYEQYF. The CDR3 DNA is TGTGCCAGCAGTCTACAGGGTTACGAGCAGTACTTC.

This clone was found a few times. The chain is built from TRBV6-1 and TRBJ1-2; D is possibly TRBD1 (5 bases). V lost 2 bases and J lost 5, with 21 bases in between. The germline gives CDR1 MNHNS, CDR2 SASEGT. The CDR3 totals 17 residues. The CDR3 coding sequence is TGTGCCAGCAGTGAATATATTGGGGCCAGGCTGAGATATGGCTACACCTTC. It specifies CASSEYIGARLRYGYTF.

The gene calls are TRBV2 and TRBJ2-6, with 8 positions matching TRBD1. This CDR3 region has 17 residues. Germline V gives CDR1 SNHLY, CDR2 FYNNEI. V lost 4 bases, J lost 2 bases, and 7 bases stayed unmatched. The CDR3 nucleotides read TGTGCCAGCAGTGGCCGGACAGGGCGCGCTGGGGCCAACGTCCTGACTTTC. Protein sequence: CASSGRTGRAGANVLTF.

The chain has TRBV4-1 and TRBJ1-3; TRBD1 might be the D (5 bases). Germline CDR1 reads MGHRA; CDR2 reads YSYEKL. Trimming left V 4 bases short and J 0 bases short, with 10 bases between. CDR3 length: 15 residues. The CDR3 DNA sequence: TGCGCCAGCAGCCTGGGGCCCCTCTCTGGAAACACCATATATTTT. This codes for CASSLGPLSGNTIYF.

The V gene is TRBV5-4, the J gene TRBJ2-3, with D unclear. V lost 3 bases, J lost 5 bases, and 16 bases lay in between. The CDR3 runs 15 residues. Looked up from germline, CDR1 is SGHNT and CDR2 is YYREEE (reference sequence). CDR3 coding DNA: TGTGCCAGCAGCTCATGGCCTGCGGCCGGAGATACGCAGTATTTT. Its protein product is CASSSWPAAGDTQYF.

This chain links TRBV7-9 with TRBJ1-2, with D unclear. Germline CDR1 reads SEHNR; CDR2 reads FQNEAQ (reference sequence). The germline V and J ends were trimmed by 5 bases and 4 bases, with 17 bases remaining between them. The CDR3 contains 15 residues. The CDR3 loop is CASSAAPRLPYGYTF. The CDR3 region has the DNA TGTGCCAGCAGCGCCGCCCCTAGGCTCCCCTATGGCTACACCTTC.

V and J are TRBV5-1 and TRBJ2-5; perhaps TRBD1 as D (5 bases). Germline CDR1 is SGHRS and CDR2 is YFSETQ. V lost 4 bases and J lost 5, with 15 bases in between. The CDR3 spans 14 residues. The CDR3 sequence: CASSSTGSGETQYF. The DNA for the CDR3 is TGCGCCAGCAGCAGTACAGGATCTGGGGAGACCCAGTACTTC.

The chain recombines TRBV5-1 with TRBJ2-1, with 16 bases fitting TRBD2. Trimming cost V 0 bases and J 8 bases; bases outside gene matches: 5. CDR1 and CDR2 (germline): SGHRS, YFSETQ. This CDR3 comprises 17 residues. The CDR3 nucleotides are TGCGCCAGCAGCTTGGAGGGACTAGCGGGGGGGATCGATGAGCAGTTCTTC. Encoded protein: CASSLEGLAGGIDEQFF.

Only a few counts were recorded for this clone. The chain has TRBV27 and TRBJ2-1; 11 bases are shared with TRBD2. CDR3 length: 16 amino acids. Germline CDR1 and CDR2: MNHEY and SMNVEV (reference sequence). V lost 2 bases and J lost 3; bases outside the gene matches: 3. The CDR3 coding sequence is TGTGCCAGCAGTTTACCCGGGACTAGCGGCTACAATGAGCAGTTCTTC. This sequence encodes CASSLPGTSGYNEQFF.

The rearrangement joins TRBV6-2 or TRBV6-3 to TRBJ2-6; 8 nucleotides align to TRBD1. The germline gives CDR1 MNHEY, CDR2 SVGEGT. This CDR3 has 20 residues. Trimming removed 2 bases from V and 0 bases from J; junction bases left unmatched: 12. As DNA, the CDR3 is TGTGCCAGCAGTTACGCCCGGCGGACAGGGATTTCCTCTGGGGCCAACGTCCTGACTTTC. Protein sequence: CASSYARRTGISSGANVLTF.

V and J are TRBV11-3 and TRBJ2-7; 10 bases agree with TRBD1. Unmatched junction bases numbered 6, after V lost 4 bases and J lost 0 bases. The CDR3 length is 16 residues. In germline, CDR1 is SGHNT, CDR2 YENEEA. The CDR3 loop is CASSSGTGDNSYEQYF. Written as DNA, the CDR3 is TGTGCCAGCAGCTCGGGGACAGGGGACAACTCCTACGAGCAGTACTTC.

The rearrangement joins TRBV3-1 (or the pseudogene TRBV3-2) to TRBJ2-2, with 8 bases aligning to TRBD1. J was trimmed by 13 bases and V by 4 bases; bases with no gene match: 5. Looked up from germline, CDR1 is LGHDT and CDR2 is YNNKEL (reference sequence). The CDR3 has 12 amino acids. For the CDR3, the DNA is TGTGCCAGCAGCCTGCAGGGGGCAGCGCTGTTTTTT. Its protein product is CASSLQGAALFF.

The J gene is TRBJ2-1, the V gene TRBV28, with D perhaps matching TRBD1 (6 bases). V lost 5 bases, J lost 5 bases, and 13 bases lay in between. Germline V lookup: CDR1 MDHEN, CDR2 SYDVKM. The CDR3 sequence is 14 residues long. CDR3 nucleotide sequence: TGTGCCAGCAGTAATTCCCGGACAGACAATGAGCAGTTCTTC. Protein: CASSNSRTDNEQFF. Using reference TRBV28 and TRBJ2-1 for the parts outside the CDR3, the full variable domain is DVKVTQSSRYLVKRTGEKVFLECVQDMDHENMFWYRQDPGLGLRLIYFSYDVKMKEKGDIPEGYSVSREKKERFSLILESASTNQTSMYLCASSNSRTDNEQFFGPGTRLTVL.

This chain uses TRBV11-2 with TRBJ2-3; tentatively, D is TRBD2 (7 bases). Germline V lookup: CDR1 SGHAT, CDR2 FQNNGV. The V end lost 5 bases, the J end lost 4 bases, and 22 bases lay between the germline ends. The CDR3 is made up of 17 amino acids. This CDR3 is CASSLRRGGFVADTQYF. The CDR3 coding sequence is TGTGCCAGCAGCCTCAGGAGGGGGGGCTTTGTGGCAGATACGCAGTATTTT.

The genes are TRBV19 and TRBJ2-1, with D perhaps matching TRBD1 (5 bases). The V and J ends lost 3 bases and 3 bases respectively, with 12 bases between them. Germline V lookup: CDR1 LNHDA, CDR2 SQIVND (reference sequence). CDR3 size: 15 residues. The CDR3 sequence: CASSIERTLYNEQFF. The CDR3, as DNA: TGTGCCAGTAGTATCGAGAGGACACTCTACAATGAGCAGTTCTTC.